The text below deals with one TCR beta chain. The antigen it recognizes is unknown. It has no much larger one-base neighbor in the sample; base qualities were not kept. Per the germline V gene, SGHAT is the CDR1 and FQNNGV is the CDR2. The CDR3 spans 16 residues, from the cysteine through the phenylalanine. The sequence is cut down to CDR3 DNA, 48 bases in frame from base 1. The V end gives up 2 bases and the J end 2 bases, leaving 7 bases in the junction not matched to a gene. This sample is part of a study of blood T cell repertoires in COVID-19 (dated by TCRdb to the early 2020s). Describing the broader study: Collaborator samples came from the United States, Italy and Spain and covered acute and convalescent phases of COVID-19. Samples came from the ongoing ImmuneRACE study (first 160 participants) plus 1,254 subjects from 6 global collaborators. The repertoires were made available in a free public database intended to serve as a resource for research on the immune response to SARS-CoV-2. The sample metadata nearly always contained a de-identified subject ID, COVID-19 status, age in years and sex. Where available, HLA class I and class II types were taken from metadata supplied by the sample provider and were not determined by assay-based typing. The material from the prospective study consisted of cDNA or gDNA derived from T cells, B-cell-depleted T cells, or PBMCs. The dataset comprised deeply sampled blood TCRbeta repertoires from subjects exposed to, actively infected with, or recovered from COVID-19.

TCRbeta CDR3 regions were amplified from genomic DNA by means of the immunoSEQ Assay, a bias-controlled multiplex PCR. As for the authors' bioinformatics: Nucleated cell counts per sample were estimated from amplification of reference gene primers within the assay. To quantify the absolute abundance of each unique TCRbeta CDR3 rearrangement, sequence reads were collapsed and filtered. For each sample, productive Simpson clonality was calculated as the square root of Simpson's diversity index across productive rearrangements. The clones in this table, taken by TCRdb from immuneACCESS, are in-frame only. Not every clone is retained; where verified, under half of the shortfall comes from an unresolved V gene, and the cause of the rest is unknown. That table furnishes V, J and clone size, whereas the DNA furnished D and trimming. Counted in this sample were some 420,000 clones; over 75% of them appeared once. The top ten clonotypes cover roughly 1.1% of the sample.

Participants in the prospective study were enrolled through a virtual design, were aged roughly 18 to 100 years, and lived in approximately 25 United States geographic areas. In the prospective study, participants were assigned to cohorts based on the clinical history participants reported in a screening survey and a study questionnaire. Recovered participants in ImmuneRACE Cohort 3 were defined by two consecutive negative NP/OP PCR tests, clearance by a healthcare professional, or resolution of symptoms. Each participant in the prospective study had whole blood, serum and a nasopharyngeal or oropharyngeal swab collected by mobile phlebotomists. Over a roughly two-month period, participants in the prospective study had the option of providing additional blood draws and questionnaires. Blood samples from the prospective study were shipped frozen or at room temperature prior to DNA extraction. What the research found in general, with its limitations: The quantity of clinical and demographic metadata differed by source and by participant and was supplied without curation.

Recombination linked TRBV11-2 to TRBJ2-3, and TRBD2 aligns with 7 junction nucleotides. The origin of this receptor is a young man who had recovered from COVID-19. Sequenced: PBMCs or T cells enriched from blood (not recorded which). The CDR3 region: CASSLLSGGLTDTQYF. The DNA reads as follows: TGTGCCAGCAGCTTATTGTCGGGGGGACTCACAGATACGCAGTATTTT.